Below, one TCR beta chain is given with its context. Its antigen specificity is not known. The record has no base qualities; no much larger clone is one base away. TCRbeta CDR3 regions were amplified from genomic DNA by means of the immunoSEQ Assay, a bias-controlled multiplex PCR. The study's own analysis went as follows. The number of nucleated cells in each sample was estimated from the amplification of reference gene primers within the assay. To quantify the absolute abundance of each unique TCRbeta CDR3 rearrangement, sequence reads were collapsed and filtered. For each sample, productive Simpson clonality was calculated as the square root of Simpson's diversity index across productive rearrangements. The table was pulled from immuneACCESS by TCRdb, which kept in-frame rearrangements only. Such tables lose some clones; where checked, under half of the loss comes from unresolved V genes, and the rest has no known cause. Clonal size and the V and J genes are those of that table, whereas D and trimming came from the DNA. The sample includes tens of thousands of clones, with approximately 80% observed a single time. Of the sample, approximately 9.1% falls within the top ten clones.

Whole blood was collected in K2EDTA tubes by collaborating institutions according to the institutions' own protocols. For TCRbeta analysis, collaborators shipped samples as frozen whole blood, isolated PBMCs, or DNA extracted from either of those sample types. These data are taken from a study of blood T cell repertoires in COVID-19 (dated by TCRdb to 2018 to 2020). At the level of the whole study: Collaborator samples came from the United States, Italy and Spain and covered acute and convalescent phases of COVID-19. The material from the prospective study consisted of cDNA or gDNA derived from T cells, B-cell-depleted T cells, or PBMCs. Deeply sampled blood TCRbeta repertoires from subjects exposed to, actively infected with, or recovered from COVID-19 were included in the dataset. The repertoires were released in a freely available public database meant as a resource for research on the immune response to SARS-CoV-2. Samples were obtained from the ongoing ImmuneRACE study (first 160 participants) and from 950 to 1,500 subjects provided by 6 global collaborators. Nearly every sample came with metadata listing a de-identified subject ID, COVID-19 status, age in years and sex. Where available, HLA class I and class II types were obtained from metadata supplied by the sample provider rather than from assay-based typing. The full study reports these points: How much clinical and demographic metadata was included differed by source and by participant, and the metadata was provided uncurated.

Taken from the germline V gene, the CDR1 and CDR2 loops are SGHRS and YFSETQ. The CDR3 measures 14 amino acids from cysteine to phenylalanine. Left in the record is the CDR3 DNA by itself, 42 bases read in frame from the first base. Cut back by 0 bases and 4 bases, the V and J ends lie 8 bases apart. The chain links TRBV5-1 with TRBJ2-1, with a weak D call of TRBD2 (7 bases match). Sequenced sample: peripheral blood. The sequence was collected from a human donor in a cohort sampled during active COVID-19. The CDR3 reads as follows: CASSLEGGYNEQFF. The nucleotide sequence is TGCGCCAGCAGCTTGGAGGGGGGGTACAATGAGCAGTTCTTC.